This record looks at one T cell receptor (beta chain) sequence and its context. The CDR3 is made up of 17 amino acids. Germline CDR1 and CDR2: ENHRY and SYGVKD. V lost 3 bases and J lost 7, with 22 bases in between. The entry originates in a study of control samples from healthy donors and cancer patients. Repertoires were generated with immunoSEQ multiplex PCR, while TCRdb's copy carries only in-frame clones and drops some. The sample contains tens of thousands of clones, approximately 89% of which appear only once. The chain links TRBV10-3 to TRBJ2-1; either TRBD1 or TRBD2 may supply D (5 bases each). The receptor comes from a man aged 50-59 years in good health. The specimen was blood. The CDR3 DNA sequence: TGTGCCATCAGTGACCCTCCCCGGGACCAAAGGAGGAATGAGCAGTTCTTC. Protein: CAISDPPRDQRRNEQFF.